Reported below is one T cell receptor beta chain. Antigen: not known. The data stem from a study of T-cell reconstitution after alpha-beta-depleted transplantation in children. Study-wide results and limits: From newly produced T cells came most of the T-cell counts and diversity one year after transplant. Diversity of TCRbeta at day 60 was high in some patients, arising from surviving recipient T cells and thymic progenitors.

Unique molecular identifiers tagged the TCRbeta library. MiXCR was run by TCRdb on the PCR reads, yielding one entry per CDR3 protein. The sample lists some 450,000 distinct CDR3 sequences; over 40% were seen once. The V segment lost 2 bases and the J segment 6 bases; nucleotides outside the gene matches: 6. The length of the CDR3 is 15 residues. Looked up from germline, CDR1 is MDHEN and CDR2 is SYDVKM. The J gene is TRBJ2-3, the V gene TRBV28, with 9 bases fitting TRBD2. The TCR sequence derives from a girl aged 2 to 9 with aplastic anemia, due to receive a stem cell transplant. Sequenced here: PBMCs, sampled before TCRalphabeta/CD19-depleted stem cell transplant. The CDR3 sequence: CASSLLGGRADTQYF. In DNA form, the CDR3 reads TGTGCCAGCAGTTTACTTGGCGGGAGGGCGGATACGCAGTATTTT.